The rows below give T cell receptor beta chains drawn from one sample of a study of CD8 T cells in Susac syndrome. MiXCR, run by TCRdb on the immunoSEQ multiplex PCR reads, gives a single entry per CDR3 protein. Among roughly 200,000 distinct CDR3 sequences listed, approximately 96% were seen once. Sequenced sample: CD4+ T cells from PBMCs. The receptors derive from a human donor with multiple sclerosis. The CDR3 runs from the conserved cysteine through the conserved F or W. The D gene is left open where the match is weak. Some rows mark clone size as missing; the rest say once, few, many or name a class of expanded clone.

D: -; J: TRBJ1-1; V: TRBV27; size: -; DNA: TGTGCCAGCACTCCCCGGGTGGGCAGAGGCCCTGAAGCTTTCTTT; CDR3: CASTPRVGRGPEAFF
D: TRBD1; J: TRBJ2-3; V: TRBV5-1; size: -; DNA: TGCGCCAGCAGCCGGGACAGGGGTCCTCGCAGCACAGATACGCAGTATTTT; CDR3: CASSRDRGPRSTDTQYF
D: TRBD2; J: TRBJ2-2; V: TRBV20-1; size: once; DNA: TGCAGTGGCGCATTCGGGGGGGCCACCGGGGAGCTGTTTTTT; CDR3: CSGAFGGATGELFF
D: -; J: TRBJ2-1; V: TRBV5-1; size: few; DNA: TGCGCCAGCAGCTTGGAGTATCCCAATGAGCAGTTCTTC; CDR3: CASSLEYPNEQFF
D: -; J: TRBJ1-2; V: TRBV20-1; size: -; DNA: TGCAGTGCTCAGCGCGGGGCTAACTATGGCTACACCTTC; CDR3: CSAQRGANYGYTF
D: -; J: TRBJ1-2; V: TRBV7-9; size: -; DNA: TGTGCCAGCAGCGATACGGGGTCCTATGGGCTCGGTACGGGCTACACCTTC; CDR3: CASSDTGSYGLGTGYTF
D: -; J: TRBJ1-1; V: TRBV29-1; size: -; DNA: TGCAGCGTCCGGGGGAGGTTGAGCACTGAAGCTTTCTTT; CDR3: CSVRGRLSTEAFF
D: -; J: TRBJ1-5; V: TRBV3-1; size: few; DNA: TGTGCCAGCAGTCCCCGGGGGAATCAGCCCCAGCATTTT; CDR3: CASSPRGNQPQHF
D: TRBD1; J: TRBJ1-2; V: TRBV14; size: -; DNA: TGTGCCAGCAGCGATAAAGGGACAGGGTATGGCTACACCTTC; CDR3: CASSDKGTGYGYTF
D: -; J: TRBJ1-1; V: TRBV12-3/TRBV12-4; size: -; DNA: TGTGCCAGCAGTTTCTTGCTAAACACTGAAGCTTTCTTT; CDR3: CASSFLLNTEAFF
D: -; J: TRBJ1-2; V: TRBV2; size: -; DNA: TGTGCCAGCAGTGCTGGACAAGGTTATGGCTACACCTTC; CDR3: CASSAGQGYGYTF
D: -; J: TRBJ1-2; V: TRBV30; size: -; DNA: TGTGCCTGGAATTCGGGCAGAATGGGGTCAGATGGCTACACCTTC; CDR3: CAWNSGRMGSDGYTF
D: TRBD1; J: TRBJ1-5; V: TRBV27; size: -; DNA: TGTGCCAGCAGCCCCTTGGACAGGGGTAGCAATCAGCCCCAGCATTTT; CDR3: CASSPLDRGSNQPQHF
D: TRBD1; J: TRBJ2-1; V: TRBV12-3/TRBV12-4; size: -; DNA: TGTGCCAGCACCCGGACAGGGGTAAATGAGCAGTTCTTC; CDR3: CASTRTGVNEQFF
D: -; J: TRBJ2-6; V: TRBV29-1; size: -; DNA: TGCAGCGTTCGACAGGACTCCTCTGGGGCCAACGTCCTGACTTTC; CDR3: CSVRQDSSGANVLTF
D: TRBD2; J: TRBJ2-3; V: TRBV18; size: -; DNA: TGTGCCAGCTCGCAACTAGCGGTCGGCGGAGATACGCAGTATTTT; CDR3: CASSQLAVGGDTQYF
D: -; J: TRBJ2-1; V: TRBV30; size: -; DNA: TGTGCCTGGAGTGGGGGGATCACCAATGAGCAGTTCTTC; CDR3: CAWSGGITNEQFF
D: -; J: TRBJ1-1; V: TRBV7-8; size: -; DNA: TGTGCCAGCAGCCGGACAGACACTGAAGCTTTCTTT; CDR3: CASSRTDTEAFF
D: TRBD2; J: TRBJ2-7; V: TRBV5-1; size: -; DNA: TGCGCCAGCAGGACTAGCGGAGCCTACGAGCAGTACTTC; CDR3: CASRTSGAYEQYF
D: -; J: TRBJ2-1; V: TRBV7-9; size: -; DNA: TGTGCCAGCAGCCTGTTACGCGATGAGCAGTTCTTC; CDR3: CASSLLRDEQFF
D: TRBD1; J: TRBJ1-2; V: TRBV29-1; size: -; DNA: TGCAGCGTCGTTGCAGGGGGATTATATGGCTACACCTTC; CDR3: CSVVAGGLYGYTF
D: -; J: TRBJ1-6; V: TRBV18; size: -; DNA: TGTGCCAGCTCACCGGTGAACAGCCTACCCCCTAATTCACCCCTCCACTTT; CDR3: CASSPVNSLPPNSPLHF
D: -; J: TRBJ1-6; V: TRBV3-1; size: -; DNA: TGTGCCAGCAGCCCTTCGAGGACAGCCGGTTCACCCCTCCACTTT; CDR3: CASSPSRTAGSPLHF
D: TRBD1; J: TRBJ2-7; V: TRBV9; size: -; DNA: TGTGCCAGTAGCCAAAGGACAGGGGTGCACGAGCAGTACTTC; CDR3: CASSQRTGVHEQYF
D: -; J: TRBJ2-7; V: TRBV6-1; size: few; DNA: TGTGCCAGCAGTGGATACGAGCAGTACTTC; CDR3: CASSGYEQYF
D: TRBD1; J: TRBJ1-2; V: TRBV20-1; size: -; DNA: TGCAGTGCTACTCGACAGGGCTATGGCTACACCTTC; CDR3: CSATRQGYGYTF
D: -; J: TRBJ2-2; V: TRBV25-1; size: -; DNA: TGTGCCAGCAGTGACCGATCGGGTACCGGGGAGCTGTTTTTT; CDR3: CASSDRSGTGELFF
D: -; J: TRBJ2-5; V: TRBV2; size: -; DNA: TGTGCCAGCAGTGAGGGTTGGGCCTCACGGACCCAGTACTTC; CDR3: CASSEGWASRTQYF
D: -; J: TRBJ1-2; V: TRBV7-2; size: -; DNA: TGTGCCAGCAGCCTTACTAGGGCGGACTATGGCTACACCTTC; CDR3: CASSLTRADYGYTF
D: -; J: TRBJ2-2; V: TRBV2; size: -; DNA: TGTGCCACCGCTGGGGGACAGAACACCGGGGAGCTGTTTTTT; CDR3: CATAGGQNTGELFF
D: TRBD1; J: TRBJ1-1; V: TRBV12-3/TRBV12-4; size: -; DNA: TGTGCCAGCAGTTCCGGGACAGGCTTGAACACTGAAGCTTTCTTT; CDR3: CASSSGTGLNTEAFF
D: TRBD1; J: TRBJ2-7; V: TRBV28; size: -; DNA: TGTGCCAGCGAGCCGGGACAGAACTACGAGCAGTACTTC; CDR3: CASEPGQNYEQYF
D: -; J: TRBJ2-1; V: TRBV29-1; size: -; DNA: TGCAGCGTTGAAATTGGTCGCAATGAGCAGTTCTTC; CDR3: CSVEIGRNEQFF
D: -; J: TRBJ2-2; V: TRBV12-3/TRBV12-4; size: -; DNA: TGTGCCAGCAGTTTGATAAACACCGGGGAGCTGTTTTTT; CDR3: CASSLINTGELFF
D: TRBD1; J: TRBJ1-1; V: TRBV3-1; size: -; DNA: TGTGCCAGCAGCAAGAGTGAGACAGGGGCCGCAGAAGCTTTCTTT; CDR3: CASSKSETGAAEAFF
D: -; J: TRBJ1-2; V: TRBV12-5; size: -; DNA: TGTGCTAGTGGTTTGCCATACAGGGTCGGCTACACCTTC; CDR3: CASGLPYRVGYTF
D: -; J: TRBJ1-1; V: TRBV30; size: -; DNA: TGTGCCTGGAGTCGTAACACTGAAGCTTTCTTT; CDR3: CAWSRNTEAFF
D: TRBD2; J: TRBJ2-3; V: TRBV2; size: -; DNA: TGTGCCAGCAGACCAACTAGCGGGGGCCTATGGGATACGCAGTATTTT; CDR3: CASRPTSGGLWDTQYF
D: -; J: TRBJ1-2; V: TRBV25-1; size: -; DNA: TGTGCCACCCAAGGTCAGAGCTATGGCTACACCTTC; CDR3: CATQGQSYGYTF
D: TRBD1; J: TRBJ2-5; V: TRBV7-2; size: -; DNA: TGTGCCAGCAGCAAACCGGGACAGGGCGAGACCCAGTACTTC; CDR3: CASSKPGQGETQYF
D: -; J: TRBJ2-3; V: TRBV29-1; size: -; DNA: TGCAGCGTTCTATTGAGCGGCGATGGCGATACGCAGTATTTT; CDR3: CSVLLSGDGDTQYF
D: -; J: TRBJ1-1; V: TRBV3-1; size: once; DNA: TGTGCCAGCAGCCTTGCCGAAGGGTACTCTGAAGCTTTCTTT; CDR3: CASSLAEGYSEAFF
D: TRBD2; J: TRBJ2-1; V: TRBV5-1; size: -; DNA: TGCGCCAGCAGCTTCGCGGGAGGGGGAAGCTCCTACAATGAGCAGTTCTTC; CDR3: CASSFAGGGSSYNEQFF
D: TRBD2; J: TRBJ2-5; V: TRBV3-1; size: -; DNA: TGTGCCAGCAGCCAAGTGAATGGGGCGGGAGGAGAGACCCAGTACTTC; CDR3: CASSQVNGAGGETQYF
D: -; J: TRBJ1-2; V: TRBV30; size: -; DNA: TGTGCCTGGAGTTACCGGATAGGAGGCTATGGCTACACCTTC; CDR3: CAWSYRIGGYGYTF
D: TRBD1; J: TRBJ1-6; V: TRBV28; size: -; DNA: TGTGCCATATCACAGGGGGCCGCCATGACCCTCCACTTT; CDR3: CAISQGAAMTLHF
D: -; J: TRBJ1-5; V: TRBV5-1; size: -; DNA: TGCGCCAGCAGCTTGGATGGGACACGCAATCAGCCCCAGCATTTT; CDR3: CASSLDGTRNQPQHF
D: -; J: TRBJ2-7; V: TRBV11-2; size: -; DNA: TGTGCCAGCGCGCAAACTAGGAGCGGTAACGAGCAGTACTTC; CDR3: CASAQTRSGNEQYF
D: TRBD1; J: TRBJ1-1; V: TRBV29-1; size: -; DNA: TGCAGCGTAGACAGGGAACTGAACACTGAAGCTTTCTTT; CDR3: CSVDRELNTEAFF
D: -; J: TRBJ1-1; V: TRBV4-1; size: -; DNA: TGCGCCAGCAGCCAAGATCCCATACCGAACACTGAAGCTTTCTTT; CDR3: CASSQDPIPNTEAFF
D: -; J: TRBJ2-3; V: TRBV15; size: once; DNA: TGTGCCACCAGCAGCCGACTATCCACAGATACGCAGTATTTT; CDR3: CATSSRLSTDTQYF
D: -; J: TRBJ2-3; V: TRBV9; size: -; DNA: TGTGCCAGCAGCGTAGAGGGGTTGACAGATACGCAGTATTTT; CDR3: CASSVEGLTDTQYF
D: -; J: TRBJ2-2; V: TRBV18; size: -; DNA: TGTGCCAGCTCACCGGCGGAGAGGGAGCTGTTTTTT; CDR3: CASSPAERELFF
D: -; J: TRBJ1-2; V: TRBV23-1; size: -; DNA: TGCGCCAGCAGTCAATCAATTGGTAGCCCGACAGCCCTTAACTATGGCTACACCTTC; CDR3: CASSQSIGSPTALNYGYTF